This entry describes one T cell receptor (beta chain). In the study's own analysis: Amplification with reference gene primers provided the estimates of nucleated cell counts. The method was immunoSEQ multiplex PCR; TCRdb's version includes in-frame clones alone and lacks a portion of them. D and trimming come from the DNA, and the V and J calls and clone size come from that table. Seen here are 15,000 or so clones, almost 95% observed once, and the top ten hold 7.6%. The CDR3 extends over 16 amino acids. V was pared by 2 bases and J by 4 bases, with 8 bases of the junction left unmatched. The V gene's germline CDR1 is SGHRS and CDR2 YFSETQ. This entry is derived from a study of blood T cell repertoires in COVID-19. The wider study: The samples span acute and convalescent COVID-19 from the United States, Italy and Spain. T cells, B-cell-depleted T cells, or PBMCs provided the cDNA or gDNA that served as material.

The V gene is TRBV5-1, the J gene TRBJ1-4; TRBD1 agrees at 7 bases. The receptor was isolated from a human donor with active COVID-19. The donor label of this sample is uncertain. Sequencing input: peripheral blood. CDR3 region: CASSLLGQESNEKLFF. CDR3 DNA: TGCGCCAGCAGCTTACTAGGACAGGAGAGTAATGAAAAACTGTTTTTT.